These T cell receptor beta chains were read from a single sample in a study of blood T cell repertoires in COVID-19. Here immunoSEQ multiplex PCR was the method, and the copy in TCRdb shows in-frame clones only, minus some. The sample yields 80,000 to 95,000 clones, 81% seen once. Source material: peripheral blood. The origin of the receptors is a man older than 75 with COVID-19, enrolled during active disease. Each CDR3 is given with its conserved first and last residue. A D gene is named only where the DNA matches it firmly. Some rows have no size entry. The others give once, few or many, or a class for an expanded clone.

V: TRBV15; D: TRBD2; J: TRBJ2-5; size: NA; CDR3: CATSRDRASGKETQYF; DNA: TGTGCCACCAGCAGAGATAGGGCTAGCGGGAAAGAGACCCAGTACTTC
V: TRBV7-2; D: NA; J: TRBJ1-1; size: NA; CDR3: CASSLAPGQNTEAFF; DNA: TGTGCCAGCAGCTTGGCCCCGGGACAGAACACTGAAGCTTTCTTT
V: TRBV19; D: TRBD2; J: TRBJ2-6; size: NA; CDR3: CASSLTSGRAAGANVLTF; DNA: TGTGCCAGTAGCCTGACTAGCGGGAGGGCCGCTGGGGCCAACGTCCTGACTTTC
V: TRBV7-9; D: TRBD1; J: TRBJ2-7; size: NA; CDR3: CASSPTGPSYEQYF; DNA: TGTGCCAGCAGTCCGACAGGGCCATCCTACGAGCAGTACTTC
V: TRBV23-1; D: TRBD1; J: TRBJ2-4; size: NA; CDR3: CARENKRGRRDIQYF; DNA: TGCGCCCGCGAAAATAAAAGGGGGCGCCGGGACATTCAGTACTTC
V: TRBV18; D: NA; J: TRBJ1-2; size: NA; CDR3: CASSPTQGHTNYGYTF; DNA: TGTGCCAGCTCACCAACCCAGGGTCACACTAACTATGGCTACACCTTC
V: TRBV30; D: NA; J: TRBJ1-5; size: NA; CDR3: CAWSKNNNQPQHF; DNA: TGTGCCTGGAGTAAAAACAACAATCAGCCCCAGCATTTT
V: TRBV5-1; D: TRBD1; J: TRBJ1-2; size: NA; CDR3: CASSPDRGNYGYTF; DNA: TGCGCCAGCAGCCCCGACAGGGGGAACTATGGCTACACCTTC
V: TRBV15; D: TRBD1; J: TRBJ1-2; size: NA; CDR3: CATSRDGQDYGYTF; DNA: TGTGCCACCAGCAGAGACGGACAGGATTATGGCTACACCTTC
V: TRBV15; D: NA; J: TRBJ1-3; size: NA; CDR3: CATSRDPGSGNTIYF; DNA: TGTGCCACCAGCAGAGATCCGGGCTCTGGAAACACCATATATTTT
V: TRBV15; D: NA; J: TRBJ2-1; size: NA; CDR3: CATSRELDSYNEQFF; DNA: TGTGCCACCAGCAGAGAGTTAGACTCCTACAATGAGCAGTTCTTC
V: TRBV11-3; D: TRBD2; J: TRBJ2-3; size: NA; CDR3: CASSLTSGETDTQYF; DNA: TGTGCCAGCAGCCTCACTAGCGGGGAAACAGATACGCAGTATTTT
V: TRBV3-1/TRBV3-2; D: NA; J: TRBJ2-3; size: NA; CDR3: CASSHTDTQYF; DNA: TGTGCCAGCTCCCACACAGATACGCAGTATTTT
V: TRBV18; D: NA; J: TRBJ2-2; size: once; CDR3: CASSPGARTGELFF; DNA: TGTGCCAGCTCCCCAGGGGCGAGGACCGGGGAGCTGTTTTTT
V: TRBV10-3; D: TRBD2; J: TRBJ2-1; size: NA; CDR3: CAISQGLAEADEQFF; DNA: TGTGCCATCAGCCAGGGACTAGCGGAGGCGGATGAGCAGTTCTTC
V: TRBV7-9; D: NA; J: TRBJ1-6; size: NA; CDR3: CAYDIQVGNSPLHF; DNA: TGTGCCTACGATATACAGGTTGGCAATTCACCCCTCCACTTT
V: TRBV27; D: NA; J: TRBJ1-1; size: NA; CDR3: CASSLLREGTEAFF; DNA: TGTGCCAGCAGTTTACTCAGGGAGGGCACTGAAGCTTTCTTT
V: TRBV28; D: NA; J: TRBJ1-1; size: few; CDR3: CASTTQVGQYFVLAEAFF; DNA: TGTGCCAGCACCACCCAGGTCGGACAGTATTTTGTTCTCGCTGAAGCTTTCTTT
V: TRBV6-2/TRBV6-3; D: NA; J: TRBJ1-1; size: few; CDR3: CASSYSNKNTEAFF; DNA: TGTGCCAGCAGTTACTCGAACAAGAACACTGAAGCTTTCTTT
V: TRBV9; D: TRBD2; J: TRBJ2-5; size: NA; CDR3: CASSVTSGGYQETQYF; DNA: TGTGCCAGCAGCGTGACTAGCGGGGGGTACCAAGAGACCCAGTACTTC
V: TRBV9; D: NA; J: TRBJ2-7; size: NA; CDR3: CASSRRVGGEQYF; DNA: TGTGCCAGCAGTCGGAGAGTGGGGGGCGAGCAGTACTTC
V: TRBV7-9; D: TRBD1; J: TRBJ1-5; size: NA; CDR3: CASSPDRAGQPQHF; DNA: TGTGCCAGCAGCCCCGACAGGGCGGGTCAGCCCCAGCATTTT
V: TRBV2; D: TRBD1; J: TRBJ1-6; size: NA; CDR3: CASSVDRGSVGSPLHF; DNA: TGTGCCAGCAGCGTCGACAGGGGAAGTGTTGGATCACCCCTCCACTTT
V: TRBV21-1; D: NA; J: TRBJ2-7; size: once; CDR3: CASSILPQRGSYEQYF; DNA: TGTGCCAGCAGCATTCTGCCCCAGCGGGGCTCCTACGAGCAGTACTTC
V: TRBV4-2; D: NA; J: TRBJ1-1; size: once; CDR3: CASSQDRANTEAFF; DNA: TGTGCCAGCAGCCAAGATAGAGCGAACACTGAAGCTTTCTTT
V: TRBV29-1; D: TRBD1; J: TRBJ1-1; size: NA; CDR3: CSVNKGAWGLSGTEAFF; DNA: TGCAGCGTGAACAAGGGGGCTTGGGGGTTATCAGGCACTGAAGCTTTCTTT
V: TRBV10-1; D: TRBD2; J: TRBJ2-7; size: NA; CDR3: CASSDLAAPYEQYF; DNA: TGCGCCAGCAGTGACCTAGCGGCTCCCTACGAGCAGTACTTC
V: TRBV27; D: TRBD2; J: TRBJ2-7; size: once; CDR3: CASSLTSSGRGAYEQYF; DNA: TGTGCCAGCAGTTTAACTTCCAGCGGGAGGGGGGCTTACGAGCAGTACTTC
V: TRBV18; D: TRBD1; J: TRBJ2-1; size: NA; CDR3: CASSPPTGGINNEQFF; DNA: TGTGCCAGCTCACCACCGACAGGGGGCATTAATAATGAGCAGTTCTTC
V: TRBV27; D: NA; J: TRBJ2-1; size: NA; CDR3: CASSRYNEQFF; DNA: TGTGCCAGCAGTCGTTACAATGAGCAGTTCTTC
V: TRBV6-5; D: TRBD1; J: TRBJ2-7; size: NA; CDR3: CASSLGTVSSYEQYF; DNA: TGTGCCAGCAGTTTAGGGACAGTTAGCTCCTACGAGCAGTACTTC
V: TRBV5-1; D: NA; J: TRBJ1-1; size: NA; CDR3: CASSLGVTGSQDTEAFF; DNA: TGCGCCAGCAGCTTGGGGGTAACAGGGTCTCAGGACACTGAAGCTTTCTTT
V: TRBV28; D: TRBD1; J: TRBJ1-2; size: NA; CDR3: CASSSEITGDYGYTF; DNA: TGTGCCAGCAGTTCCGAAATTACAGGGGACTATGGCTACACCTTC